The 10 T cell receptor beta chains presented below share a single source sample, sequenced in a study of blood T cell repertoires in COVID-19. The table came from immunoSEQ multiplex PCR; TCRdb's copy has only in-frame clones and leaves some out. Of 140,000 or so clones listed, 81% are singletons. The sample taken for sequencing was peripheral blood. Receptors originate from a human donor in a cohort sampled during active COVID-19.

The chain employs TRBV6-2 or TRBV6-3 and TRBJ2-7; TRBD1 aligns across 8 bases. Germline V gene data show CDR1 as MNHEY and CDR2 as SVGEGT. Unmatched junction bases numbered 13, after V lost 6 bases and J lost 6 bases. CDR3 length: 15 residues. The CDR3 DNA reads TGTGCCAGCAGCCTCCCTCCGAGACAGGGGACCGAGCAGTACTTC. It is translated as CASSLPPRQGTEQYF.

The chain recombines TRBV11-2 with TRBJ2-5, with 9 bases identical to TRBD2. Germline V lookup: CDR1 SGHAT, CDR2 FQNNGV. V lost 0 bases to trimming and J lost 7 bases; unmatched junction nucleotides: 15. CDR3 length equals 18 residues. CDR3 residues: CASSLDPPSGATGWTQYF. CDR3 DNA: TGTGCCAGCAGCTTAGATCCCCCTAGCGGGGCCACCGGATGGACCCAGTACTTC.

This clone appeared a few times. The chain is built from TRBV4-1 and TRBJ2-7; 16 bases are a match to TRBD2. V trimming: 4 bases; J trimming: 2 bases; junction bases outside the gene matches: 8. Germline V gene sequence: CDR1 MGHRA, CDR2 YSYEKL. The CDR3 covers 18 residues. CDR3 bases: TGCGCCAGCAGCCGACAACTCGGGACTAGCGGGAGGGCCTACGAGCAGTACTTC. Translated, it gives CASSRQLGTSGRAYEQYF.

In its sample, this clone was seen a few times. In DNA, the CDR3 is TGTGCCAGCAGTGAAGGGAGGGGGTCCGAGATGAGGAACACTGAAGCTTTCTTT. This translates into CASSEGRGSEMRNTEAFF. V is TRBV25-1 and J is TRBJ1-1; D is possibly TRBD1 (6 bases). The CDR3 contains 18 residues. Trimming left V 2 bases short and J 1 base short, with 20 bases between. CDR1 MGHDK and CDR2 SYGVNS come from the germline V gene.

The chain carries TRBV4-2 and TRBJ2-3, with a weak D call TRBD1 (5 bases). CDR1 and CDR2 (germline): LGHNA, YNFKEQ. This CDR3 region has 14 residues. V was cut by 0 bases and J by 4 bases, with 8 bases left in between. CDR3 in amino acids: CASSQDRAADTQYF. As DNA, the CDR3 is TGTGCCAGCAGCCAAGACAGGGCTGCAGATACGCAGTATTTT.

The chain links TRBV10-3 to TRBJ2-1; the match to TRBD2 covers 12 bases. With V trimmed by 0 bases and J by 7 bases, 7 bases remained unmatched. The CDR3 has 17 amino acids. Germline lookup yields CDR1 ENHRY and CDR2 SYGVKD. For the CDR3, the DNA is TGTGCCATCAGTGAGTCGTTACTAGCGGGGGGCCTTAATGAGCAGTTCTTC. Its protein product is CAISESLLAGGLNEQFF.

The chain combines TRBV10-3 with TRBJ2-7; 12 nucleotides agree with TRBD1. CDR1 and CDR2 (germline): ENHRY, SYGVKD. The CDR3 has 15 amino acids. The V gene end was trimmed by 6 bases and the J gene end by 3 bases; junction bases not matched to a gene: 6. The DNA of the CDR3 is TGTGCCATCAGGACTGGGACAGGGGGCGACTACGAGCAGTACTTC. It translates to CAIRTGTGGDYEQYF.

J is TRBJ2-2 and V is TRBV5-1; D might be TRBD1 (6 bases). Per the germline V gene, CDR1 is SGHRS and CDR2 is YFSETQ. Trimming pared 5 bases from V and 7 bases from J, leaving 21 bases between. The CDR3 contains 16 residues. CDR3 in DNA: TGCGCCAGCAGACCTGGACAGCTACTAAGGGGCGGGGAGCTGTTTTTT. Translation: CASRPGQLLRGGELFF.

The chain joins TRBV27 to TRBJ1-1, with 10 bases aligning to TRBD1. Per germline, CDR1 MNHEY and CDR2 SMNVEV (reference sequence). V was clipped by 6 bases and J by 3 bases; unmatched bases: 7. CDR3 size: 15 residues. The CDR3 nucleotides read TGTGCCAGCAGGGACGGACAGGGGGAGGACACTGAAGCTTTCTTT. Amino acid sequence: CASRDGQGEDTEAFF.

V usage is TRBV5-6 and J usage is TRBJ1-5; D remains unclear. The CDR3 loop spans 12 amino acids. V dropped 0 bases and J dropped 5 bases, with 3 bases sitting between them. The germline gives CDR1 SGHDT, CDR2 YYEEEE. The CDR3 reads CASSLVDQPQHF. Here the CDR3 DNA reads TGTGCCAGCAGCTTGGTAGATCAGCCCCAGCATTTT.